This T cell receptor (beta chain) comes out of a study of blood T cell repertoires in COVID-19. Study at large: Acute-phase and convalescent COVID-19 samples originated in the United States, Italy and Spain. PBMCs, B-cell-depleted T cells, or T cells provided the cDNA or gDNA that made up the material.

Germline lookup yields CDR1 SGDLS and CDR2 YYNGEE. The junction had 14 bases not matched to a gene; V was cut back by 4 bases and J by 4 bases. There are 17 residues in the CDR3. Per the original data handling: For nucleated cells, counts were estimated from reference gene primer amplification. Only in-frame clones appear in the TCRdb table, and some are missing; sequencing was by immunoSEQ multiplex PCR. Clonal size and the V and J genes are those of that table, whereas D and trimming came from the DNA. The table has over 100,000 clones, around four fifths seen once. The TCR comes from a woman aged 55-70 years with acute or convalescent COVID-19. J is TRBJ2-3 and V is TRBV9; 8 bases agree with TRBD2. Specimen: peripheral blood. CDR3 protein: CASSTKGGLVFSDTQYF. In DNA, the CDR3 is TGTGCCAGCAGCACCAAAGGGGGACTAGTTTTCTCAGATACGCAGTATTTT.